The 20 T cell receptor beta chains below all came from one sample that was sequenced in a study of T cells in Graves' hyperthyroidism and ophthalmopathy. TCR beta CDR3 regions were amplified from RNA transcripts. RT-PCR in the first round (using the HTBI primer set) targeted the TCR CDR3. TCRdb fed the multiplex PCR reads into MiXCR, producing one record per CDR3 protein. Of approximately 560,000 distinct CDR3 sequences in the sample, 15% to 19% were seen once. The specimen was blood. These TCRs come from a woman in her thirties with Graves' hyperthyroidism.

This clonotype was recorded many times. The genes are TRBV28 and TRBJ2-5, with 10 bases lining up with TRBD1. After removal of 6 bases from V and 6 bases from J, the junction contained 7 bases not matched to a gene. The germline V gene has CDR1 MDHEN and CDR2 SYDVKM. The CDR3 extends over 14 amino acids. The CDR3 bases are TGTGCCAGCAGACCAGGGGACAGGGGAAAGACCCAGTACTTC. Translating gives CASRPGDRGKTQYF.

This clonotype occurred a few times. The chain recombines TRBV5-1 with TRBJ1-2; 12 nucleotides agree with TRBD1. This CDR3 spans 16 amino acids. Germline CDR1 reads SGHRS; CDR2 reads YFSETQ. V lost 4 bases, J lost 6 bases, and 10 bases stayed unmatched. The CDR3 DNA follows: TGCGCCAGCAGCACGGGACAGGGGGCGCATCCCGATGGCTACACCTTC. Its protein is CASSTGQGAHPDGYTF.

This clonotype appeared a few times. The CDR3: CASSLDPGTDGANVLTF. In DNA, the CDR3 is TGTGCCAGCAGCTTAGATCCGGGGACAGACGGGGCCAACGTCCTGACTTTC. V gene TRBV11-2 combines with J gene TRBJ2-6; TRBD1 matches at 7 bases. Germline CDR1 SGHAT, CDR2 FQNNGV. Trimming took 0 bases from V and 4 from J; bases not matched to a gene: 6. This CDR3 comprises 17 residues.

This chain links TRBV19 with TRBJ2-2; 13 positions match TRBD2. Unmatched junction bases numbered 7, after V lost 4 bases and J lost 8 bases. This CDR3 is 16 amino acids long. Germline-derived CDR1 and CDR2 are LNHDA and SQIVND (reference sequence). CDR3 loop: CASSTRLAGGSGELFF. In nucleotides, the CDR3 is TGTGCCAGTAGTACCCGACTAGCGGGAGGATCTGGGGAGCTGTTTTTT.

Points on this clonotype: A read error may explain this, as a much larger clone is one base away. The chain carries TRBV7-8 and TRBJ2-5; 9 bases fit TRBD1. The DNA matches TRBJ2-1 better at its end, which makes the J call doubtful. CDR3 length equals 15 residues. CDR1 is SGHVS, CDR2 FQNEAQ, per germline. The CDR3 here is CASSFLQGAGETQFF. The DNA for the CDR3 is TGTGCCAGCAGCTTTCTACAGGGGGCTGGGGAGACCCAGTTCTTC.

This clonotype was detected ten times or more. The chain carries TRBV5-1 and TRBJ2-1; TRBD2 aligns across 8 bases. CDR3 size: 16 residues. Germline V gene data show CDR1 as SGHRS and CDR2 as YFSETQ. J gave up 3 bases and V 0 bases, and 5 bases lay outside the gene matches. CDR3 sequence: CASSLGAGRVYNEQFF. The CDR3 coding sequence is TGCGCCAGCAGCTTGGGCGCCGGGAGGGTCTACAATGAGCAGTTCTTC.

This clonotype came up many times. The V call is TRBV28, the J call TRBJ2-7; D remains unclear. The germline CDR1 and CDR2 sequences are MDHEN and SYDVKM. Trimming removed 3 bases at V and 0 bases at J, with 15 bases between. The CDR3 spans 16 residues. In DNA form, the CDR3 reads TGTGCCAGCAGTTTTTTCCCGTATTCCAGCTCCTACGAGCAGTACTTC. It specifies CASSFFPYSSSYEQYF.

This clonotype has a count of ten or more. The chain recombines TRBV20-1 with TRBJ2-1; TRBD2 matches 13 bases. Germline V gives CDR1 DFQATT, CDR2 SNEGSKA (reference sequence). V was pared by 0 bases and J by 4 bases, with 15 bases of the junction left unmatched. This CDR3 region has 20 residues. The CDR3 bases are TGCAGTGCTAGAGATGCCCAAAGTTATAAGACTAGCGGGAGGTACAATGAGCAGTTCTTC. Its translation is CSARDAQSYKTSGRYNEQFF.

This chain links TRBV6-2 or TRBV6-3 with TRBJ2-1; possible D gene TRBD2, 5 bases. The CDR3 loop spans 17 amino acids. Germline V lookup: CDR1 MNHEY, CDR2 SVGEGT. The V end lost 2 bases, the J end lost 0 bases, and 14 bases lay between the germline ends. The chain's CDR3 is CASSYPPGVSSYNEQFF. Here the CDR3 DNA reads TGTGCCAGCAGTTACCCCCCCGGGGTGAGCTCCTACAATGAGCAGTTCTTC.

This clonotype occurred a few times. This sequence joins TRBV25-1 and TRBJ2-7, with D unresolved. Trimming shortened V by 5 bases and J by 6 bases, and 8 bases separated the two germline ends. Germline values: CDR1 MGHDK, CDR2 SYGVNS. The CDR3 consists of 11 residues. CDR3 DNA: TGTGCCAGCAGTATGTCCCGCGAGCAGTACTTC. Protein sequence: CASSMSREQYF.

This clonotype was detected a few times. CDR3 amino acids: CASSLAIQGNTGELFF. CDR3 sequence (DNA): TGTGCCAGCAGCTTAGCGATCCAGGGGAACACCGGGGAGCTGTTTTTT. The chain couples TRBV7-2 to TRBJ2-2; D is perhaps TRBD1 (5 bases). CDR1 is SGHTA and CDR2 is FQGNSA in the germline V gene. This CDR3 is 16 amino acids long. V was pared by 0 bases and J by 1 base, with 9 bases between. Variable domain in full (rest from reference TRBV7-2 and TRBJ2-2): GAGVSQSPSNKVTEKGKDVELRCDPISGHTALYWYRQSLGQGLEFLIYFQGNSAPDKSGLPSDRFSAERTGGSVSTLTIQRTQQEDSAVYLCASSLAIQGNTGELFFGEGSRLTVL.

The sample holds many counts of this clonotype. This chain links TRBV28 with TRBJ1-1; no clear D. V was trimmed by 3 bases and J by 1 base, leaving 15 bases between them. CDR3 size: 16 residues. Germline CDR1 and CDR2: MDHEN and SYDVKM. The CDR3 region is CASSLGRVDWNTEAFF. Written as DNA, the CDR3 is TGTGCCAGCAGTTTGGGGAGGGTAGATTGGAACACTGAAGCTTTCTTT.

This clonotype was observed a handful of times. The J gene is TRBJ2-7, the V gene TRBV28; 8 nucleotides match TRBD2. The V gene end was trimmed by 6 bases and the J gene end by 0 bases; junction bases not matched to a gene: 10. CDR3 length: 16 amino acids. The germline V gene encodes CDR1 MDHEN and CDR2 SYDVKM. The CDR3 loop reads CASSGGGGKSSYEQYF. The CDR3 nucleotides read TGTGCCAGCAGCGGGGGGGGCGGGAAAAGCTCCTACGAGCAGTACTTC.

This clonotype was seen at least ten times. CDR3 sequence (DNA): TGCAGTGCTAGAAACGCCGAGGAAAGATCAGATACGCAGTATTTT. Translated, it gives CSARNAEERSDTQYF. The chain carries TRBV20-1 and TRBJ2-3, with D uncertain. The germline V gene has CDR1 DFQATT and CDR2 SNEGSKA (reference sequence). CDR3 length: 15 residues. The germline V and J ends were trimmed by 2 bases and 4 bases, with 16 bases remaining between them.

This clonotype was observed many times. The chain couples TRBV3-1 to TRBJ1-1, with a possible D match to TRBD1 (5 bases). This CDR3 region has 15 residues. Germline CDR1 reads LGHDT; CDR2 reads YNNKEL (reference sequence). Trimming took 0 bases from V and 4 from J, leaving 12 bases between them. The CDR3 DNA follows: TGTGCCAGCAGCCAAGACGGGGACTTGAGCACTGAAGCTTTCTTT. Protein: CASSQDGDLSTEAFF. The complete variable domain, with remaining parts taken from reference TRBV3-1 and TRBJ1-1, reads DTAVSQTPKYLVTQMGNDKSIKCEQNLGHDTMYWYKQDSKKFLKIMFSYNNKELIINETVPNRFSPKSPDKAHLNLHINSLELGDSAVYFCASSQDGDLSTEAFFGQGTRLTVV.

This clonotype has a count of ten or more. The chain joins TRBV30 to TRBJ2-3; 7 nucleotides align to TRBD1. CDR1 and CDR2 (germline): GTSNPN, SVGIG (reference sequence). The CDR3 contains 14 residues. V was pared by 8 bases and J by 0 bases, with 8 bases of the junction left unmatched. CDR3 sequence: CAGRGPASTDTQYF. In nucleotides, the CDR3 is TGTGCCGGAAGGGGGCCAGCTAGCACAGATACGCAGTATTTT. Full variable domain (missing parts from reference TRBV30 and TRBJ2-3): SQTIHQWPATLVQPVGSPLSLECTVEGTSNPNLYWYRQAAGRGLQLLFYSVGIGQISSEVPQNLSASRPQDRQFILSSKKLLLSDSGFYLCAGRGPASTDTQYFGPGTRLTVL.

The table lists this clonotype with a few counts. The V call is TRBV18, the J call TRBJ2-1, with unresolved D. The V gene's germline CDR1 is KGHSH and CDR2 LQKENI. The CDR3 covers 16 residues. V lost 3 bases and J lost 0, with 12 bases in between. In nucleotides, the CDR3 is TGTGCCAGCTCACCTCCCTCCCTAAGCTCCTACAATGAGCAGTTCTTC. It yields the protein CASSPPSLSSYNEQFF.

In its sample, this clonotype was seen a few times. The chain links TRBV5-8 to TRBJ2-3; TRBD2 agrees at 11 bases. Germline V gene lookup returns CDR1 SGHTS and CDR2 YDEGEE. After removal of 0 bases from V and 3 bases from J, the junction contained 6 bases not matched to a gene. The CDR3 spans 17 residues. CDR3 in DNA: TGTGCCAGCAGCTTGGAGGCTAGCGGGAGGAGAACAGATACGCAGTATTTT. Translating it yields CASSLEASGRRTDTQYF.

This CDR3 is CASSSSDWGFYEQYF. The CDR3 coding sequence is TGTGCCAGCAGCTCTAGCGATTGGGGGTTCTACGAGCAGTACTTC. J is TRBJ2-7 and V is TRBV6-2 or TRBV6-3; maybe TRBD2 (6 bases). The CDR3 sequence is 15 residues long. Germline assignment: CDR1 MNHEY and CDR2 SVGEGT. V lost 6 bases to trimming and J lost 3 bases, with 18 bases between them.

The V and J genes are TRBV5-4 and TRBJ2-1; D tentatively reads TRBD1 or TRBD2 (6 bases each). Germline V gene lookup returns CDR1 SGHNT and CDR2 YYREEE (reference sequence). The CDR3 extends over 15 amino acids. Trimming took 3 bases from V and 6 from J, leaving 16 bases between them. CDR3 region: CASSSGQGRRNEQFF. The CDR3 DNA reads TGTGCCAGCAGCTCGGGCCAGGGGAGGCGCAATGAGCAGTTCTTC.